These 18 T cell receptor beta chains were sequenced from one sample in a study of T cell changes during pregnancy in multiple sclerosis. This table comes from immunoSEQ multiplex PCR, and its TCRdb copy is limited to in-frame clones, with some not included. The data hold roughly 84,000 clones, with just under 95% observed a single time. Specimen: peripheral blood, collected in the third trimester of pregnancy. These receptors were collected from a female donor in good health, enrolled as a control in a pregnancy study.

The chain couples TRBV6-5 to TRBJ2-1; D perhaps matches TRBD1 (5 bases). This CDR3 contains 13 residues. Trimming removed 5 bases at V and 8 bases at J, with 13 bases between. Germline CDR1 MNHEY, CDR2 SVGAGI. CDR3 residues: CASSVPGLYEQFF. For the CDR3, the DNA is TGTGCCAGCAGTGTTCCAGGGCTCTATGAGCAGTTCTTC.

CDR3 protein: CASIPPGGDREAFF. For the CDR3, the DNA is TGTGCCAGCATCCCCCCGGGGGGAGACAGGGAAGCTTTCTTT. This chain connects TRBV6-5 to TRBJ1-1, with D possibly matching TRBD1 (6 bases). Trimming left V 7 bases short and J 8 bases short, with 20 bases between. Germline-derived CDR1 and CDR2 are MNHEY and SVGAGI. The CDR3 runs to 14 residues.

This clone has a single count. The chain combines TRBV4-1 with TRBJ2-7; TRBD2 matches 8 bases. This CDR3 has 13 residues. CDR1 is MGHRA, CDR2 YSYEKL, per germline. Trimming removed 4 bases from V and 7 bases from J; junction bases left unmatched: 6. The CDR3 bases are TGCGCCAGCAGCCGGGAAGTAGCGGGAGAGCAGTACTTC. This translates into CASSREVAGEQYF.

The chain combines TRBV6-1 with TRBJ1-5; D unclear. V gave up 1 base and J gave up 3 bases, with 7 bases separating them. The length of the CDR3 is 14 residues. Germline CDR1 MNHNS, CDR2 SASEGT. The CDR3 is CASSEGRPNQPQHF. The CDR3 DNA sequence: TGTGCCAGCAGTGAAGGGAGACCCAATCAGCCCCAGCATTTT.

The rearrangement links TRBV4-1 to TRBJ2-1; D perhaps matches TRBD2 (6 bases). CDR1 is MGHRA and CDR2 is YSYEKL in the germline V gene. V was cut by 3 bases and J by 9 bases, with 15 bases left in between. This CDR3 contains 14 residues. CDR3 nucleotide sequence: TGCGCCAGCAGCCAGACGAAAGGAGGGAGTGAGCAGTTCTTC. It translates to CASSQTKGGSEQFF.

This chain joins TRBV4-2 and TRBJ2-1; D is undetermined. In germline, CDR1 is LGHNA, CDR2 YNFKEQ. This CDR3 has 16 residues. V lost 0 bases, J lost 7 bases, and 16 bases lay in between. CDR3 in amino acids: CASSQDLTIATNEQFF. In DNA, the CDR3 is TGTGCCAGCAGCCAAGATTTGACGATAGCTACGAATGAGCAGTTCTTC.

The chain uses TRBV5-1 and TRBJ2-5, with TRBD2 matching 11 bases. The J segment lost 2 bases and the V segment lost 4 bases, leaving 7 bases of the junction unmatched. Germline CDR1 reads SGHRS; CDR2 reads YFSETQ. The CDR3 consists of 16 residues. CDR3 sequence reads: CASSPGLAAFQETQYF. In nucleotides, the CDR3 is TGCGCCAGCAGCCCGGGACTAGCGGCCTTTCAAGAGACCCAGTACTTC.

This clone was seen only a few times. The V call is TRBV13, the J call TRBJ2-7; D unclear. Trimming left V 4 bases short and J 3 bases short, with 10 bases between. The CDR3 runs to 13 residues. Germline assignment: CDR1 PRHDT and CDR2 FYEKMQ (reference sequence). The CDR3 bases are TGTGCCAGCAGCTACTCCTCCGACTACGAGCAGTACTTC. This gives the protein CASSYSSDYEQYF.

The V gene is TRBV10-3, the J gene TRBJ2-1; TRBD2 agrees at 7 bases. Germline V lookup: CDR1 ENHRY, CDR2 SYGVKD. After removal of 2 bases from V and 6 bases from J, the junction contained 1 base not matched to a gene. The CDR3 totals 13 residues. The CDR3, as DNA: TGTGCCATCAGTGAGGGGACTATCAATGAGCAGTTCTTC. Its protein product is CAISEGTINEQFF.

The V call is TRBV6-5, the J call TRBJ2-7, with D possibly matching TRBD1 (6 bases). V was trimmed by 5 bases and J by 2 bases, leaving 10 bases between them. The length of the CDR3 is 13 residues. Germline V gene data show CDR1 as MNHEY and CDR2 as SVGAGI. The CDR3 DNA reads as TGTGCCAGCAGTCCCGGGGACACCTACGAGCAGTACTTC. It yields the protein CASSPGDTYEQYF.

In its sample, this clone was seen once. CDR3 protein: CASSLLAGGTYEQYF. DNA for the CDR3: TGTGCCAGCTCACTACTAGCGGGAGGGACCTACGAGCAGTACTTC. The V call is TRBV18, the J call TRBJ2-7; 13 positions agree with TRBD2. V shed 4 bases and J 2 bases; nucleotides not matched to a gene: 2. The CDR3 is made up of 15 amino acids. CDR1 KGHSH and CDR2 LQKENI come from the germline V gene.

The chain links TRBV28 to TRBJ1-1; D gene unclear. V shed 3 bases and J shed 0 bases, with 11 bases lying between them. This CDR3 is built from 15 residues. CDR1 is MDHEN, CDR2 SYDVKM, per germline. In nucleotides, the CDR3 is TGTGCCAGCAGTTTCCTCCGGGTTATGAACACTGAAGCTTTCTTT. Protein sequence: CASSFLRVMNTEAFF.

V is TRBV5-1 and J is TRBJ1-5; 7 bases agree with TRBD1. Germline V lookup: CDR1 SGHRS, CDR2 YFSETQ. V shed 0 bases, J shed 3 bases, and the junction held 3 bases outside the gene matches. The CDR3 sequence is 15 residues long. CDR3 amino acids: CASSLGDRPNQPQHF. CDR3 sequence (DNA): TGCGCCAGCAGCTTGGGGGACAGACCCAATCAGCCCCAGCATTTT. Drawing the rest from reference TRBV5-1 and TRBJ1-5, the complete variable domain is KAGVTQTPRYLIKTRGQQVTLSCSPISGHRSVSWYQQTPGQGLQFLFEYFSETQRNKGNFPGRFSGRQFSNSRSEMNVSTLELGDSALYLCASSLGDRPNQPQHFGDGTRLSIL.

CDR3 DNA sequence: TGTGCCAGCAGTTTTGGGGCAGGGGATGACGAGCAGTACTTC. It encodes CASSFGAGDDEQYF. The chain employs TRBV28 and TRBJ2-7; D possibly corresponds to TRBD1 (6 bases). Germline V gives CDR1 MDHEN, CDR2 SYDVKM. This CDR3 comprises 14 residues. The V end was cut by 3 bases, the J end by 5 bases, with 14 bases between.

The chain employs TRBV5-4 and TRBJ1-1, with 7 bases lining up with TRBD1. Per germline, CDR1 SGHNT and CDR2 YYREEE (reference sequence). Germline trimming cut 4 bases from V and 0 bases from J; bases unmatched to any gene: 3. The CDR3 contains 14 residues. CDR3 DNA sequence: TGTGCCAGCAGCCTTACAGGGGTGAACACTGAAGCTTTCTTT. This sequence encodes CASSLTGVNTEAFF. Full variable domain (remainder filled in from reference TRBV5-4 and TRBJ1-1): ETGVTQSPTHLIKTRGQQVTLRCSSQSGHNTVSWYQQALGQGPQFIFQYYREEENGRGNFPPRFSGLQFPNYSSELNVNALELDDSALYLCASSLTGVNTEAFFGQGTRLTVV.

The chain has TRBV10-3 and TRBJ2-1; 8 nucleotides match TRBD1. This CDR3 region has 17 residues. Germline V gene sequence: CDR1 ENHRY, CDR2 SYGVKD. Germline trimming cut 0 bases from V and 3 bases from J; bases unmatched to any gene: 7. This chain's CDR3 is CAISESGLGTGYNEQFF. In DNA form, the CDR3 reads TGTGCCATCAGTGAGTCGGGGTTGGGGACAGGCTACAATGAGCAGTTCTTC.

The genes are TRBV5-1 and TRBJ2-2, with 13 positions matching TRBD2. V was clipped by 4 bases and J by 7 bases; unmatched bases: 7. CDR3 length equals 16 residues. Germline V lookup: CDR1 SGHRS, CDR2 YFSETQ. CDR3 sequence reads: CASSPMGTSGDGELFF. The CDR3 DNA reads as TGCGCCAGCAGCCCGATGGGGACTAGCGGGGACGGGGAGCTGTTTTTT.

V is TRBV5-1 and J is TRBJ2-1, with 9 nucleotides matching TRBD2. The CDR3 is 15 amino acids. Trimming took 0 bases from V and 4 from J; bases not matched to a gene: 2. The germline CDR1 and CDR2 sequences are SGHRS and YFSETQ. CDR3 DNA: TGCGCCAGCAGCTTGGGGACTAGCGAGTACAATGAGCAGTTCTTC. As protein: CASSLGTSEYNEQFF.